These T cell receptor beta chains were read from a single sample in a study of T cells after posttransplantation cyclophosphamide. Clones were sequenced by immunoSEQ multiplex PCR, and TCRdb holds only the in-frame ones, with some missing. In the table there are around 10,000 clones, around 85% of which are singletons. Source: PBMCs, taken 1755 days after allogeneic stem cell transplant with posttransplant cyclophosphamide. The receptors were sampled from a female patient aged 50-65 years who received an allogeneic stem cell transplant from a related donor, was CMV-positive, and had no GVHD. The graft donor may have contributed some T cells. Both conserved end residues are trimmed from each CDR3. Each record gives: V gene, J gene, CDR3 protein.

TRBV2	TRBJ1-2	ASSDPRFQGAPSYGYT
TRBV5-1	TRBJ2-5	ASSLATGSQETQY
TRBV5-1	TRBJ2-7	ASSPERDRGDYEQY
TRBV6-1	TRBJ2-3	ASYRALSTDTQY
TRBV7-2	TRBJ2-3	ASSLEARVTLDTQY
TRBV6-4	TRBJ2-2	ASSGTSGRTGELF
TRBV19	TRBJ2-1	ASTGTGVYNEQF
TRBV9	TRBJ1-1	ASSVGAYTEAF
TRBV28	TRBJ2-7	ASTDPGLEYEQY
TRBV4-2	TRBJ1-2	ASSQTDRVDYGYT
TRBV7-9	TRBJ2-3	ARVGVSTDTQY
TRBV7-3	TRBJ2-3	ASSPGLAGDTQY
TRBV4-1	TRBJ2-5	ASSPAHTGTGGETQY
TRBV7-9	TRBJ1-2	VTWEAGGYT
TRBV7-3	TRBJ2-3	ASSPKRFGTDTQY
TRBV7-3	TRBJ2-7	ASSLRGPAGANYEQY
TRBV15	TRBJ2-3	ATSRASGRRDTQY
TRBV14	TRBJ2-7	ASSGTSGYEQY
TRBV5-4	TRBJ2-1	ASSHGLAGEGNEQF
TRBV7-3	TRBJ2-1	ASRIGTSSYNEQF
TRBV5-6	TRBJ1-5	ASSLGPGGEAQH
TRBV27	TRBJ2-2	ASSPHSATRNTGELF
TRBV27	TRBJ1-5	ASSLSEHRGPQH
TRBV18	TRBJ1-2	ASSPSLDRFNYGYT
TRBV2	TRBJ1-5	ASSERTGHQPQH
TRBV4-2	TRBJ1-5	ASSQAPPISQPQH
TRBV6-5	TRBJ1-2	ASRFNRATNYGYT
TRBV7-9	TRBJ2-5	ASSLGQGFPQETQY
TRBV18	TRBJ2-7	ASSPLAGDLSYEQY
TRBV29-1	TRBJ1-2	SAAGTTGYT
TRBV15	TRBJ2-7	ATSRDPTGGTGEQY
TRBV2	TRBJ2-1	ASSGRLAFNNEQF
TRBV5-4	TRBJ2-2	ASSLDRANTGELF
TRBV27	TRBJ1-5	ATRSGASINQPQH
TRBV5-1	TRBJ2-7	ASSLLLPTLAETYEQY
TRBV30	TRBJ1-2	AWSVSGDYGYT
TRBV19	TRBJ2-5	ASRDRVETQY
TRBV5-1	TRBJ2-7	ASSLVVDRGFYEQY